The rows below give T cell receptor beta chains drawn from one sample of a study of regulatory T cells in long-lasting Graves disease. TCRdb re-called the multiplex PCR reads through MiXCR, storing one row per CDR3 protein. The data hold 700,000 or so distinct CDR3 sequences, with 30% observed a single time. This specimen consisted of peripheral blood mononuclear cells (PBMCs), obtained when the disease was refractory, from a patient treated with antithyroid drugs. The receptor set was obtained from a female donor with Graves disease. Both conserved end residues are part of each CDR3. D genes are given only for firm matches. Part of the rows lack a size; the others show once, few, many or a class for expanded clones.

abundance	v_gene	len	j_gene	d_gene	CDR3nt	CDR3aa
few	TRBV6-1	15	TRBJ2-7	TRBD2	TGTGCCAGCAGTCACCGGGACTACCCATCCTACGAGCAGTACTTC	CASSHRDYPSYEQYF
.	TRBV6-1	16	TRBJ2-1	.	TGTGCCAGCAGTGTTTATACAGGGAGCTCCTACAATGAGCAGTTCTTC	CASSVYTGSSYNEQFF
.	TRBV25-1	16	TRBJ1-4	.	TGTGCCAGCAGTGACCAGAGACAGCCTTCCAAGGAAAAACTGTTTTTT	CASSDQRQPSKEKLFF
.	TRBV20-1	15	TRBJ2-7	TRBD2	TGCAGTGCGTCGGGACTAGCGGGAGGGTCCTACGAGCAGTACTTC	CSASGLAGGSYEQYF
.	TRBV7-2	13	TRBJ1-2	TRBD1	TGTGCCAGCAGCACCGGGACAGGGGTCGGCTACACCTTC	CASSTGTGVGYTF
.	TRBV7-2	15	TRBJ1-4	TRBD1	TGTGCCAGCAGCCCCCCCGGACAGGTGAATGAAAAACTGTTTTTT	CASSPPGQVNEKLFF
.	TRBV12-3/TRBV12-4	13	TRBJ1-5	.	TGTGCCAGCAGTTGGGACTCGGATCAGCCCCAGCATTTT	CASSWDSDQPQHF
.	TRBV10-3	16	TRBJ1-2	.	TGTGCCATCAGGGGGGTTGGAGAGGGGCAGGCCTATGGCTACACCTTC	CAIRGVGEGQAYGYTF
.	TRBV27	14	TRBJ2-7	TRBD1	TGTGCCAGCAGTGTGACAGGGGTTGGGAACGAGCAGTACTTC	CASSVTGVGNEQYF
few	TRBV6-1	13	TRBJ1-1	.	TGTGCCAGCCTAGGGAAAATGAACACTGAAGCTTTCTTT	CASLGKMNTEAFF
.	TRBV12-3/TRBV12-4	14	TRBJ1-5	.	TGTGCCAGCAGTGGGGGGAGAGGGGTCCAGCCCCAGCATTTT	CASSGGRGVQPQHF
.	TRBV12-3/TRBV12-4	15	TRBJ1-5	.	TGTGCCAGCAGTTCTGGCCAGAGGTTAAATCAGCCCCAGCATTTT	CASSSGQRLNQPQHF
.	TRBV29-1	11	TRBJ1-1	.	TGCAGCATTGAGGTTTACACTGAAGCTTTCTTT	CSIEVYTEAFF
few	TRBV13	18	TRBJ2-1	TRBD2	TGTGCCAGCAGCCTCGGGCTAGCGGGAGCCAGCTCCTACAATGAGCAGTTCTTC	CASSLGLAGASSYNEQFF
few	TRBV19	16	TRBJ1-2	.	TGTGCCAGTAGTGATTTTCTGGGAGACAGAGCCTATGGCTACACCTTC	CASSDFLGDRAYGYTF
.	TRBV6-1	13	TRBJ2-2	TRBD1	TGTGCCAGCAGGGACAGGAGAACCGGGGAGCTGTTTTTT	CASRDRRTGELFF
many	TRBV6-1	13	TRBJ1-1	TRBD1	TGTGCCAGCAGAATCGACAGGGGCACTGAAGCTTTCTTT	CASRIDRGTEAFF
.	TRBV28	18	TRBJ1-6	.	TGTGCCAGCAGTAACCCGCGGGGGCATAGCTCCTATAATTCACCCCTCCACTTT	CASSNPRGHSSYNSPLHF
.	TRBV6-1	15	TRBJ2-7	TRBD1	TGTGCCAGCAGTAGGGGACAGGGGACCTCCTACGAGCAGTACTTC	CASSRGQGTSYEQYF
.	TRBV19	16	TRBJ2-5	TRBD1	TGTGCCAGTAGTAACCCGGGACAGACCAACCAAGAGACCCAGTACTTC	CASSNPGQTNQETQYF
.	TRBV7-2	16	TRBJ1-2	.	TGTGCCAGCAGCTTAAAACCCCGGGGAGTCAACTATGGCTACACCTTC	CASSLKPRGVNYGYTF
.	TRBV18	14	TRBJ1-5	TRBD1	TGTGCCAGCTCACATGATCAGGGGGTTCAGCCCCAGCATTTT	CASSHDQGVQPQHF
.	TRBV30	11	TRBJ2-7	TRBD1	TGTGCCAGGACAGGGGGAAACGAGCAGTACTTC	CARTGGNEQYF
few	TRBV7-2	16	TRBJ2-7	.	TGTGCCAGCAGCTTTCCTCTCGGGCGGGGTACTTACGAGCAGTACTTC	CASSFPLGRGTYEQYF
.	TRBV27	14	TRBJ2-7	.	TGTGCCAGCAGCCCCCAGGGGAATGCCTACGAGCAGTACTTC	CASSPQGNAYEQYF
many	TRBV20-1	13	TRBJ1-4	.	TGCAGTGCTAGCTTGGGGAGGGATGAAAAACTGTTTTTT	CSASLGRDEKLFF
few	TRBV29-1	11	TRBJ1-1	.	TGCAGCGTTGATGGGTTGACTGAAGCTTTCTTT	CSVDGLTEAFF
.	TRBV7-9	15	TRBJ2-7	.	TGTGCCAGCAGCTTAGGCCGGGGACCGTTATACGAGCAGTACTTC	CASSLGRGPLYEQYF
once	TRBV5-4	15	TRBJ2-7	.	TGTGCCAGCAGCTTGGAAACTACCAGGGCCTACGAGCAGTACTTC	CASSLETTRAYEQYF
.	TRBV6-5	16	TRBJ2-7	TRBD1	TGTGCCAGCAGTTACTCGGACCCCGGGACAGGGGCCGAGCAGTACTTC	CASSYSDPGTGAEQYF
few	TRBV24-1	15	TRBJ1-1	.	TGTGCCACCAGTGCGCCCCCTGGGAAAGGAAGTGAAGCTTTCTTT	CATSAPPGKGSEAFF
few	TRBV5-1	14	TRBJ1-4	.	TGTGCCAGCAGCTTCGAGGGACGTCAAGAAAAACTGTTTTTT	CASSFEGRQEKLFF
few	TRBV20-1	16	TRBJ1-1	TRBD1	TGCAGTGCTAGACCCCCCTACAGGGGCATGAACACTGAAGCTTTCTTT	CSARPPYRGMNTEAFF
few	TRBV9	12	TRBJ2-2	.	TGTGCCAGCAGCGTAATAAGCGGGGAGCTGTTTTTT	CASSVISGELFF
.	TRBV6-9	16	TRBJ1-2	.	TGTGCCAGCAGTTACTCACAGGGAACCGTGGACTATGGCTACACCTTC	CASSYSQGTVDYGYTF
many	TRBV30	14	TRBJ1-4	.	TGTGCCTGGAGTGCGACAACAACTAATGAAAAACTGTTTTTT	CAWSATTTNEKLFF
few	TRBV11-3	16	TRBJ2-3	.	TGTGCCAGCAGCCCCGGGCGGACGGAAAGCACAGATACGCAGTATTTT	CASSPGRTESTDTQYF
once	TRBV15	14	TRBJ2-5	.	TGTGCCACCAGCAGAGGAGAGTACCAAGAGACCCAGTACTTC	CATSRGEYQETQYF
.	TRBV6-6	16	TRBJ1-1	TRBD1	TGTGCCAGCAGTTACTCGTACAGGGGAGGGGACACTGAAGCTTTCTTT	CASSYSYRGGDTEAFF
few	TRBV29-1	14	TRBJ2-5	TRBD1	TGCAGCGTTGAACCAGGACAGGGGCAAGAGACCCAGTACTTC	CSVEPGQGQETQYF
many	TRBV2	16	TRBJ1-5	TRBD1	TGTGCCAGCACTGACTTGGGACAGGGATTTTCTCAGCCCCAGCATTTT	CASTDLGQGFSQPQHF
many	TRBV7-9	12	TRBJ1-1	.	TGTGCCAGCAGCTTTTCCGGCACTGAAGCTTTCTTT	CASSFSGTEAFF
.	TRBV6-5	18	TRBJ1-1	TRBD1	TGTGCCAGCAGTTCCTTCTACGGGACAGGGGGCTTGACGACTGAAGCTTTCTTT	CASSSFYGTGGLTTEAFF
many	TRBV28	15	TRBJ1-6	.	TGTGCCAGCAGTTATCCGACAGGTCCTACTTCACCCCTCCACTTT	CASSYPTGPTSPLHF